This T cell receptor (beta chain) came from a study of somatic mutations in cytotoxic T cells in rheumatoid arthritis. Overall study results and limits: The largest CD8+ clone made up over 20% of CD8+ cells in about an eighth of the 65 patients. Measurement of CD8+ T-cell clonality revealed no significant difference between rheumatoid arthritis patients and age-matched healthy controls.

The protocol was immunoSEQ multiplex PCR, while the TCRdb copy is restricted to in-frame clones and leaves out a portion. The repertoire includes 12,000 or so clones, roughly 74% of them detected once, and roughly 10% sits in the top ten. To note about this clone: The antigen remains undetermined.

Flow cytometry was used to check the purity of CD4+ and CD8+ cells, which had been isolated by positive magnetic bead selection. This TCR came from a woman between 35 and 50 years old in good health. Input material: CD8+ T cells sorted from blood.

CDR3 sequence reads: CASSETSRPSGGYTF. The CDR3 coding sequence is TGCGCCAGCAGTGAGACTAGTCGCCCCTCCGGGGGCTACACCTTC. The genes are TRBV10-1 and TRBJ1-2, with unresolved D. CDR1 WNHNN and CDR2 SYGVQD come from the germline V gene (reference sequence). This CDR3 comprises 15 residues. V lost 2 bases and J 8 bases, leaving 18 bases between the germline ends.